By sample share, the clone carrying this TCR beta chain is medium-sized. Time point denoted: patch test 3, about 24 weeks after DPC sensitization. Treatment: therapeutic diphenylcyclopropenone sensitization with weekly scalp DPC. Each CDR3 protein gets one entry after TCRdb re-called the RACE reads with MiXCR. The data show 100,000 to 120,000 distinct CDR3 sequences, around 35% seen once. This entry is derived from a study of human T cells and chemical hapten exposure. The germline gives CDR1 MDHEN, CDR2 SYDVKM. The CDR3 is made up of 15 amino acids. V trimming: 7 bases; J trimming: 3 bases; junction bases outside the gene matches: 12.

The source material was whole blood, sampled in connection with sensitization to the hapten diphenylcyclopropenone (DPC). The TCR comes from a man aged 35-49 years with alopecia areata. Some clones in this sample may be carry-over from other donors' samples. The chain recombines TRBV28 with TRBJ2-7; 7 nucleotides align to TRBD2. CDR3 sequence reads: CASTDRDYGIYEQYF. In nucleotides, the CDR3 is TGTGCCAGCACCGACCGGGACTACGGTATCTACGAGCAGTACTTC.